This is a list of T cell receptor beta chains from one sample in a study of blood T cell repertoires in COVID-19. Clones were sequenced by immunoSEQ multiplex PCR, and TCRdb holds only the in-frame ones, with some missing. The table includes approximately 450,000 clones, about 85% detected once. Sequencing used PBMCs or T cells enriched from blood (not recorded which). The receptors were sampled from a woman between 18 and 29 years old with acute COVID-19. Each CDR3 is given with its conserved first and last residue. The order of the fields is D gene, J gene, CDR3 length, clone size, V gene, CDR3 DNA, CDR3 protein. A D gene is named only where the DNA matches it firmly. Clone sizes are given selectively: once, few, many, or a class where the clone is expanded.

TRBD1,TRBJ1-5,14,NA,TRBV3-1/TRBV3-2,TGTGCCAGCAGCCCGTCAGGGGGCGATCAGCCCCAGCATTTT,CASSPSGGDQPQHF
NA,TRBJ1-5,16,many,TRBV6-4,TGTGCCAGCAGTGACCGCCCTCGCAGGCTCAATCAGCCCCAGCATTTT,CASSDRPRRLNQPQHF
NA,TRBJ1-1,11,NA,TRBV28,TGTGCCAGCAGTTTGAGGACTGAAGCTTTCTTT,CASSLRTEAFF
NA,TRBJ1-5,13,NA,TRBV3-1/TRBV3-2,TGTGCCAGCAGCCGAGGGAGCAATCAGCCCCAGCATTTT,CASSRGSNQPQHF
TRBD1,TRBJ1-2,16,once,TRBV12-5,TGTGCTAGTGGTTTGGCGAGCCCGGACAGGGGGTATGGCTACACCTTC,CASGLASPDRGYGYTF
TRBD1,TRBJ1-1,15,NA,TRBV6-5,TGTGCCAGCATCCGAATAACAGGGGAAGCGACTGAAGCTTTCTTT,CASIRITGEATEAFF
TRBD1,TRBJ2-1,12,NA,TRBV2,TGTGCCAGCGGGGACAGGCTCAATGAGCAGTTCTTC,CASGDRLNEQFF
NA,TRBJ1-4,17,once,TRBV10-3,TGTGCCATCAGTGAGTCACCCCCGGACAGAACTAATGAAAAACTGTTTTTT,CAISESPPDRTNEKLFF
NA,TRBJ1-2,15,NA,TRBV3-1/TRBV3-2,TGTGCCAGCAGCCAAGGGGCAGCCCTAAGCTATGGCTACACCTTC,CASSQGAALSYGYTF
NA,TRBJ1-4,14,NA,TRBV7-9,TGTGCCAGCGGAAACAGGGCAATCCATGAAAAACTGTTTTTT,CASGNRAIHEKLFF
TRBD2,TRBJ2-5,16,NA,TRBV5-4,TGTGCCAGCAGCAGATCCGGGACTAGCGGAAAAGAGACCCAGTACTTC,CASSRSGTSGKETQYF
NA,TRBJ2-2,17,once,TRBV27,TGTGCCAGCAGTTTATCTCAATTTAGTAAGAACACCGGGGAGCTGTTTTTT,CASSLSQFSKNTGELFF
NA,TRBJ2-7,13,NA,TRBV3-1/TRBV3-2,TGTGCCAGCAGCCAAGGCAGGGCCCGACGGCAGTACTTC,CASSQGRARRQYF
TRBD1,TRBJ2-7,15,NA,TRBV19,TGTGCCAGTAGTACCTCTGGGACAGGAAACTACGAGCAGTACTTC,CASSTSGTGNYEQYF